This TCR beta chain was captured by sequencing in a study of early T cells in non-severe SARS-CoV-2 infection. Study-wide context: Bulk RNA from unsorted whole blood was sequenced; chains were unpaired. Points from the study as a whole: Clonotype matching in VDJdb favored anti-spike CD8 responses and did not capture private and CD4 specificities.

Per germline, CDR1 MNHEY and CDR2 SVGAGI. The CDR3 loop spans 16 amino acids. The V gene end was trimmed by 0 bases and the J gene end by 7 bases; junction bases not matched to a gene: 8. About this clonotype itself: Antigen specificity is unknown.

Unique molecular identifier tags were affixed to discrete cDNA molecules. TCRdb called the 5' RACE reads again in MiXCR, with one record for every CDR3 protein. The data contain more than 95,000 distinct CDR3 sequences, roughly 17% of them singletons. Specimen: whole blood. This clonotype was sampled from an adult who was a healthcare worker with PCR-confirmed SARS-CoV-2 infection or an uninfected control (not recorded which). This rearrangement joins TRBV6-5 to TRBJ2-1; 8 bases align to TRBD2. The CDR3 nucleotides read TGTGCCAGCAGTTACTCGGCAGCGGGAGTCCGAAATGAGCAGTTCTTC. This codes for CASSYSAAGVRNEQFF.